Listed here are 17 T cell receptor beta chains from one sample, sequenced in a study of response to subunit inactivated influenza vaccine. TCRdb itself ran the RT-PCR reads through MiXCR, one entry per CDR3 protein. The sample holds 150,000 to 200,000 distinct CDR3 sequences; about 11% are singletons and the top ten take roughly 40%. Material: CD8+ T cells sorted from PBMCs, obtained roughly 24 months after vaccination. The receptors were gathered from a man between 50 and 75 years old who received an inactivated influenza vaccine.

J is TRBJ2-1 and V is TRBV29-1; D is ambiguous. CDR3 length equals 14 residues. Looked up from germline, CDR1 is SQVTM and CDR2 is ANQGSEA. V gave up 0 bases and J gave up 7 bases, with 13 bases separating them. The CDR3 DNA sequence: TGCAGCGTTGAAGATTTATGGGTTCAAAATGAGCAGTTCTTC. The encoded protein is CSVEDLWVQNEQFF.

The rearrangement uses TRBV25-1 and TRBJ2-5, with D perhaps TRBD2 (5 bases). The CDR3 is made up of 15 amino acids. CDR1 and CDR2 from the germline V gene are MGHDK and SYGVNS. V was clipped by 5 bases and J by 4 bases, with 17 bases between them. The CDR3 DNA is TGTGCCAGCAGTAGCATCGAGGGAGTGGGAGAGACCCAGTACTTC. Amino acid sequence: CASSSIEGVGETQYF. The entire variable domain, with the rest obtained from reference TRBV25-1 and TRBJ2-5, is as follows: EADIYQTPRYLVIGTGKKITLECSQTMGHDKMYWYQQDPGMELHLIHYSYGVNSTEKGDLSSESTVSRIRTEHFPLTLESARPSHTSQYLCASSSIEGVGETQYFGPGTRLLVL.

This clonotype occurred a few times. V gene TRBV7-6 combines with J gene TRBJ1-5; D ambiguous. This CDR3 region has 13 residues. Germline loops: CDR1 SGHVS, CDR2 FNYEAQ. V lost 3 bases and J 6 bases, leaving 9 bases between the germline ends. The CDR3 reads CASSFNRGQPQHF. The CDR3 DNA sequence: TGTGCCAGCAGCTTTAACCGGGGTCAGCCCCAGCATTTT. Full variable domain (missing parts from reference TRBV7-6 and TRBJ1-5): GAGVSQSPRYKVTKRGQDVALRCDPISGHVSLYWYRQALGQGPEFLTYFNYEAQQDKSGLPNDRFSAERPEGSISTLTIQRTEQRDSAMYRCASSFNRGQPQHFGDGTRLSIL.

The chain combines TRBV27 with TRBJ2-6; D might be TRBD1 (5 bases). V was clipped by 3 bases and J by 1 base, with 7 bases between them. Germline CDR1 is MNHEY and CDR2 is SMNVEV (reference sequence). The CDR3 runs to 15 residues. CDR3 sequence: CASSFAGSGANVLTF. In DNA, the CDR3 is TGTGCCAGCAGTTTTGCAGGGTCTGGGGCCAACGTCCTGACTTTC.

This clonotype appeared a single time. One end of the junction varies from germline; a read error may be responsible. This chain links TRBV11-2 with TRBJ2-5, with unresolved D. The length of the CDR3 is 12 residues. Germline loops: CDR1 SGHAT, CDR2 FQNNGV. In DNA form, the CDR3 reads TGTGCCAGCAGCTTAGTCCAAGAGACCCTGTACTTC. Amino acids: CASSLVQETLYF.

V and J are TRBV6-4 and TRBJ2-7; TRBD1 or TRBD2 may be the D gene (5 bases each). This CDR3 comprises 20 residues. V was cut by 5 bases and J by 2 bases, with 31 bases left in between. The germline V gene has CDR1 MRHNA and CDR2 SNTAGT. The CDR3 reads CASSQLGTTEADYVPYEQYF. Here the CDR3 DNA reads TGTGCCAGCAGTCAACTCGGGACGACAGAAGCGGATTATGTCCCCTACGAGCAGTACTTC.

This clonotype was observed a few times. The chain carries TRBV10-2 and TRBJ2-7, with 8 bases identical to TRBD1. Looked up from germline, CDR1 is WSHSY and CDR2 is SAAADI. The V gene end was trimmed by 7 bases and the J gene end by 3 bases; junction bases not matched to a gene: 11. CDR3 length equals 15 residues. This CDR3 is CASMKLRTGNYEQYF. For the CDR3, the DNA is TGCGCCAGCATGAAACTCAGGACAGGGAACTACGAGCAGTACTTC.

The genes are TRBV7-9 and TRBJ2-1; 9 bases align to TRBD1. Germline V gene lookup returns CDR1 SEHNR and CDR2 FQNEAQ (reference sequence). There are 15 residues in the CDR3. V lost 5 bases and J lost 7; bases outside the gene matches: 9. CDR3 nucleotides: TGTGCCAGCAGCAGTCCCGGGACAGGGCCAAATGAGCAGTTCTTC. Protein product: CASSSPGTGPNEQFF. Variable domain in full (rest from reference TRBV7-9 and TRBJ2-1): DTGVSQNPRHKITKRGQNVTFRCDPISEHNRLYWYRQTLGQGPEFLTYFQNEAQLEKSRLLSDRFSAERPKGSFSTLEIQRTEQGDSAMYLCASSSPGTGPNEQFFGPGTRLTVL.

This clonotype was recorded a few times. V and J are TRBV4-3 and TRBJ1-2, with D possibly TRBD1 on 5 matching bases. The CDR3 totals 14 residues. Between the trimmed V and J ends, which lost 0 bases and 2 bases, there was a span of 7 bases. From germline, CDR1 is LGHNA and CDR2 YSLEER. CDR3 DNA sequence: TGCGCCAGCAGCCAAGACGCAGGGAACTATGGCTACACCTTC. It specifies CASSQDAGNYGYTF.

V usage is TRBV7-3 and J usage is TRBJ2-7; TRBD2 might be the D (5 bases). This CDR3 is built from 15 residues. The germline CDR1 and CDR2 sequences are SGHTA and FQGTGA. With 6 bases removed from V and 3 bases from J, the gap between germline ends came to 18 bases. The CDR3 nucleotides read TGTGCCAGCAGTGACTCAGCGGTGGACTTCTACGAGCAGTACTTC. Its translation is CASSDSAVDFYEQYF.

This rearrangement joins TRBV12-3 or TRBV12-4 to TRBJ1-1, with D unresolved. V was trimmed by 0 bases and J by 2 bases, leaving 7 bases between them. The CDR3 length is 14 residues. Here the CDR3 DNA reads TGTGCCAGCAGTTTAGCCTCAATCAACACTGAAGCTTTCTTT. This translates into CASSLASINTEAFF.

This clonotype was seen ten or more times. The chain couples TRBV28 to TRBJ2-2; a possible D gene is TRBD2 (6 bases). Trimming took 6 bases from V and 6 from J, leaving 8 bases between them. This CDR3 comprises 12 residues. From germline, CDR1 is MDHEN and CDR2 SYDVKM. CDR3 sequence reads: CASREGAGELFF. In DNA, the CDR3 is TGTGCCAGCAGGGAGGGTGCCGGGGAGCTGTTTTTT.

There are many counts of this clonotype. The CDR3 coding sequence is TGTGCCAGCAGCCCCACGGAGGGTATAACCTGGCAGTTCTTC. Translating it yields CASSPTEGITWQFF. The chain uses TRBV4-2 and TRBJ2-1; D might be TRBD2 (6 bases). Germline V gene data show CDR1 as LGHNA and CDR2 as YNFKEQ. Trimming stripped 4 bases from V and 12 bases from J, with 19 bases between. The CDR3 consists of 14 residues.

CDR3 bases: TGTGCCAGCAGCGTAGATCTGTTTTTTGATGGCTACACCTTC. This codes for CASSVDLFFDGYTF. The V call is TRBV9, the J call TRBJ1-2; D not certain. The CDR3 extends over 14 amino acids. V was pared by 0 bases and J by 6 bases, with 12 bases between. Germline CDR1 reads SGDLS; CDR2 reads YYNGEE.

The V call is TRBV6-1, the J call TRBJ2-4, with no clear D. Between the trimmed V and J ends, which lost 0 bases and 3 bases, there was a span of 15 bases. CDR1 is MNHNS, CDR2 SASEGT, per germline. The CDR3 is 17 residues long. CDR3 nucleotide sequence: TGTGCCAGCAGTGAAGCGGCCTTTGGTAGTCACAAAAACATTCAGTACTTC. Amino acids: CASSEAAFGSHKNIQYF.

V is TRBV19 and J is TRBJ1-1, with 9 nucleotides matching TRBD1. Germline CDR1 LNHDA, CDR2 SQIVND (reference sequence). The CDR3 runs to 16 residues. V was clipped by 7 bases and J by 3 bases; unmatched bases: 12. CDR3 DNA sequence: TGTGCCAGTACCCTACGAACAGGGGGCAAGTACACTGAAGCTTTCTTT. Translation: CASTLRTGGKYTEAFF.

This clonotype appeared a few times. This sequence joins TRBV28 and TRBJ2-5, with 9 nucleotides matching TRBD1. Germline CDR1 and CDR2: MDHEN and SYDVKM. J lost 4 bases, V lost 6 bases, and 9 bases had no gene match. The CDR3 consists of 15 residues. The DNA for the CDR3 is TGTGCCAGCAGCCCGCTCTGGGACAGGGCAGAGACCCAGTACTTC. This translates into CASSPLWDRAETQYF. Drawing the rest from reference TRBV28 and TRBJ2-5, the complete variable domain is DVKVTQSSRYLVKRTGEKVFLECVQDMDHENMFWYRQDPGLGLRLIYFSYDVKMKEKGDIPEGYSVSREKKERFSLILESASTNQTSMYLCASSPLWDRAETQYFGPGTRLLVL.